Described below is a single TCR beta chain sequence and its context. The CDR3 contains 14 residues. Germline CDR1 SGDLS, CDR2 YYNGEE. Trimming removed 0 bases from V and 6 bases from J, with 12 bases in between. The data were obtained in a study of blood T cell repertoires in COVID-19. Study-level background: From T cells, B-cell-depleted T cells, or PBMCs came the material, which was cDNA or gDNA.

Repertoires were generated with immunoSEQ multiplex PCR, while TCRdb's copy carries only in-frame clones and drops some. The data show around 350,000 clones, roughly 86% seen once. Sequences were obtained from peripheral blood. The TCR sequence derives from a human donor in a cohort sampled during active COVID-19. This sequence joins TRBV9 and TRBJ1-2; D is unresolved. The CDR3 here is CASSVGGISNGYTF. CDR3 in DNA: TGTGCCAGCAGCGTAGGAGGAATATCGAATGGCTACACCTTC.